This T cell receptor beta chain was identified in a study of STAT5B mutations in CD4+ large granular lymphocyte leukemia. General study results and limits: Higher CD4+ than CD8+ T-LGLL clonality might reflect small sample size. TRBV06-family usage was enriched in top patient clones (8/27) versus controls (2/35). Patient CD4-sorted repertoires looked more clonal than healthy CD4+ repertoires, even without putative leukemic clones.

Germline V CDR1 and CDR2: SQVTM, ANQGSEA. The CDR3 extends over 13 amino acids. V dropped 5 bases and J dropped 7; count of bases not matched to a gene: 8. The data were produced by immunoSEQ multiplex PCR, yet TCRdb's version contains in-frame clones alone and is incomplete. The data hold around 27,000 clones, with just under 75% observed a single time. Concerning this clone itself: Its target is not known.

Control samples were healthy donors' buffy coats. The V and J genes are TRBV29-1 and TRBJ2-1; 7 bases are shared with TRBD2. The sequence came from a human donor in good health. The sequenced material came from CD4+ T cells from blood buffy coats. The CDR3 reads CSVHASGSNEQFF. CDR3 coding DNA: TGCAGCGTTCACGCTAGCGGCTCTAATGAGCAGTTCTTC.